The T cell receptor beta chain under discussion was sequenced for a study of beta chain features in type 1 diabetes. The whole isolated RNA underwent reverse transcription, so sequencing captured expressed TCRB transcripts. This table comes from immunoSEQ multiplex PCR, and its TCRdb copy is limited to in-frame clones, with some not included. Of hundreds of thousands of clones in the sample, roughly 13% were seen once. CDR1 and CDR2 (germline): SGDLS, YYNGEE. This CDR3 contains 15 residues. The V end was cut by 4 bases, the J end by 1 base, with 13 bases between. The study, taken as a whole, reports: People with Type 1 diabetes carried modestly yet significantly shorter TCRB CDR3s in all four CD4+ subsets.

This clone was seen once. The antigen remains unidentified. Sequencing was performed on naive CD4+ T cells from blood. This TCR came from a man aged 18 to 30 with type 1 diabetes. This chain joins TRBV9 and TRBJ2-3; no clear D gene. CDR3: CASSSQLGGTDTQYF. The CDR3 DNA follows: TGTGCCAGCAGCTCCCAGTTGGGTGGCACAGATACGCAGTATTTT.